A single sample gave rise to the 29 T cell receptor beta chains below, sequenced in a study of blood T cell repertoires in COVID-19. The protocol was immunoSEQ multiplex PCR, while the TCRdb copy is restricted to in-frame clones and leaves out a portion. This table holds about 400,000 clones, 80% to 90% found once. The source material was PBMCs or T cells enriched from blood (not recorded which). These receptors came from a woman in her fifties or sixties who had recovered from COVID-19.

The chain is built from TRBV23-1 and TRBJ1-1, with a weak D call TRBD1 (5 bases). TRBV23-1 is filed as an ORF, its function uncertain. This CDR3 comprises 15 residues. Trimming stripped 3 bases from V and 3 bases from J, with 14 bases between. CDR3 sequence reads: CASSHGGGFDTEAFF. The CDR3 DNA reads as TGCGCCAGCAGTCATGGCGGGGGTTTTGACACTGAAGCTTTCTTT.

The V and J genes are TRBV19 and TRBJ1-1; D is uncertain. The CDR3 extends over 16 amino acids. CDR1 LNHDA and CDR2 SQIVND come from the germline V gene (reference sequence). V was cut by 3 bases and J by 0 bases, with 14 bases left in between. The CDR3: CASSIFPSGLNTEAFF. The CDR3 DNA reads as TGTGCCAGTAGTATTTTCCCGAGCGGTTTGAACACTGAAGCTTTCTTT.

V gene TRBV5-1 combines with J gene TRBJ2-2, with 7 bases identical to TRBD1. Germline lookup yields CDR1 SGHRS and CDR2 YFSETQ. The CDR3 extends over 15 amino acids. V dropped 7 bases and J dropped 0; count of bases not matched to a gene: 6. This CDR3 is CASQTGNANTGELFF. In DNA, the CDR3 is TGCGCCAGCCAGACAGGGAACGCGAACACCGGGGAGCTGTTTTTT.

In its sample, this clone was seen once. The chain has TRBV3-1 (or the pseudogene TRBV3-2) and TRBJ1-5; 7 positions match TRBD1. The length of the CDR3 is 14 residues. V was clipped by 1 base and J by 5 bases; unmatched bases: 2. Germline values: CDR1 LGHDT, CDR2 YNNKEL (reference sequence). DNA of the CDR3: TGTGCCAGCAGCCAAGGGGGACAGCATCAGCCCCAGCATTTT. This codes for CASSQGGQHQPQHF.

The V call is TRBV5-1, the J call TRBJ1-3; D gene ambiguous. The CDR3 length is 16 residues. Between the trimmed V and J ends, which lost 0 bases and 0 bases, there was a span of 10 bases. Germline assignment: CDR1 SGHRS and CDR2 YFSETQ. Written as DNA, the CDR3 is TGCGCCAGCAGCTTGGTTTTTGGTAGCTCTGGAAACACCATATATTTT. It translates to CASSLVFGSSGNTIYF.

The chain is built from TRBV5-1 and TRBJ2-7, with 9 bases aligning to TRBD1. J gave up 4 bases and V 0 bases, and 8 bases lay outside the gene matches. The CDR3 has 16 amino acids. Per the germline V gene, CDR1 is SGHRS and CDR2 is YFSETQ. CDR3 sequence (DNA): TGCGCCAGCAGCTTGGCTGGGACAGGGAGTACGTACGAGCAGTACTTC. Translated: CASSLAGTGSTYEQYF.

The chain links TRBV7-8 to TRBJ2-7; no clear D. This CDR3 spans 12 amino acids. Germline values: CDR1 SGHVS, CDR2 FQNEAQ. With 5 bases removed from V and 4 bases from J, the gap between germline ends came to 9 bases. CDR3 amino acids: CASSPPRYEQYF. The CDR3 nucleotides are TGTGCCAGCAGCCCCCCCCGGTACGAGCAGTACTTC.

The chain uses TRBV2 and TRBJ1-5; 9 nucleotides match TRBD1. Germline lookup yields CDR1 SNHLY and CDR2 FYNNEI. The CDR3 is 15 residues long. V gave up 10 bases and J gave up 0 bases; unmatched junction bases: 7. DNA for the CDR3: TGTGCCACCCGGACAGGGGCGTATAGCAATCAGCCCCAGCATTTT. This codes for CATRTGAYSNQPQHF.

The rearrangement links TRBV28 to TRBJ2-7; D uncertain. This CDR3 has 11 amino acids. Trimming removed 3 bases at V and 9 bases at J, with 9 bases between. Germline lookup yields CDR1 MDHEN and CDR2 SYDVKM. The CDR3 spells CASSFTGGQYF. Here the CDR3 DNA reads TGTGCCAGCAGTTTCACCGGCGGGCAGTACTTC.

The chain employs TRBV3-1 (or the pseudogene TRBV3-2) and TRBJ1-4; a possible D gene is TRBD1 (6 bases). The CDR3 is 16 amino acids. Germline CDR1 LGHDT, CDR2 YNNKEL (reference sequence). Trimming removed 4 bases from V and 7 bases from J, with 19 bases in between. The CDR3 nucleotides read TGTGCCAGCAGCCGCGACCCGGGACATTTTCTTGAAAAACTGTTTTTT. This codes for CASSRDPGHFLEKLFF.

CDR3 in DNA: TGTGCCAGCAGTTCGGCGACAGCAAATAATTCACCCCTCCACTTT. This sequence encodes CASSSATANNSPLHF. The chain joins TRBV28 to TRBJ1-6; weak D call: TRBD1 (5 bases). The germline V gene encodes CDR1 MDHEN and CDR2 SYDVKM. The ends were cut back, 4 bases at V and 5 bases at J, with 12 bases in the middle. The CDR3 covers 15 residues. The entire variable domain, with the rest obtained from reference TRBV28 and TRBJ1-6, is as follows: DVKVTQSSRYLVKRTGEKVFLECVQDMDHENMFWYRQDPGLGLRLIYFSYDVKMKEKGDIPEGYSVSREKKERFSLILESASTNQTSMYLCASSSATANNSPLHFGNGTRLTVT.

The chain is built from TRBV27 and TRBJ1-1; 7 bases align to TRBD1. The CDR3 has 17 amino acids. CDR1 is MNHEY and CDR2 is SMNVEV in the germline V gene (reference sequence). Germline trimming cut 1 base from V and 7 bases from J; bases unmatched to any gene: 15. Written as DNA, the CDR3 is TGTGCCAGCAGTTTATACCCGGGACAGTGGGATGCGGGTGAAGCTTTCTTT. Amino acids: CASSLYPGQWDAGEAFF.

The chain recombines TRBV28 with TRBJ1-2; 9 bases align to TRBD1. V shed 6 bases, J shed 5 bases, and the junction held 7 bases outside the gene matches. The CDR3 spans 14 residues. Germline lookup yields CDR1 MDHEN and CDR2 SYDVKM. The chain's CDR3 is CASRLTDRGYGYTF. CDR3 coding DNA: TGTGCCAGCAGGCTCACGGACAGGGGATATGGCTACACCTTC.

This chain joins TRBV27 and TRBJ1-2; D may be TRBD1 (5 bases). V shed 7 bases and J shed 0 bases, with 15 bases lying between them. This CDR3 is built from 15 residues. CDR1 is MNHEY and CDR2 is SMNVEV in the germline V gene (reference sequence). The CDR3 nucleotides are TGTGCCAGCAAGGGGAAGAGGTCTACTAACTATGGCTACACCTTC. Amino acid sequence: CASKGKRSTNYGYTF.

J is TRBJ1-1 and V is TRBV28; D is undetermined. The CDR3 has 14 residues. Trimming pared 5 bases from V and 1 base from J, leaving 11 bases between. Germline V CDR1 and CDR2: MDHEN, SYDVKM. CDR3 loop: CASSHPGENTEAFF. In DNA form, the CDR3 reads TGTGCCAGCAGTCATCCCGGGGAGAACACTGAAGCTTTCTTT.

The chain links TRBV27 to TRBJ1-2, with D hard to call. There are 13 residues in the CDR3. Trimming removed 0 bases from V and 4 bases from J, with 6 bases in between. CDR1 is MNHEY, CDR2 SMNVEV, per germline (reference sequence). This chain's CDR3 is CASSLSYSYGYTF. CDR3 sequence (DNA): TGTGCCAGCAGTTTATCTTACAGCTATGGCTACACCTTC.

CDR3 in DNA: TGTGCCAGCAGCCAAGAAGGGGCCCTACAGGGGGGCTACACCTTC. Its translation: CASSQEGALQGGYTF. This chain joins TRBV4-2 and TRBJ1-2; TRBD1 matches 7 bases. There are 15 residues in the CDR3. CDR1 is LGHNA and CDR2 is YNFKEQ in the germline V gene. V shed 0 bases and J 8 bases; nucleotides not matched to a gene: 9.

The chain carries TRBV11-2 and TRBJ2-4, with a tentative D call TRBD2 (6 bases). CDR3 length equals 13 residues. CDR1 is SGHAT, CDR2 FQNNGV, per germline. V lost 9 bases to trimming and J lost 0 bases, with 9 bases between them. CDR3 DNA: TGTGCCAGTTCGGGACTAGCCAAAAACATTCAGTACTTC. Its protein product is CASSGLAKNIQYF. Based on the CDR3 plus reference TRBV11-2 and TRBJ2-4, the full variable domain is EAGVAQSPRYKIIEKRQSVAFWCNPISGHATLYWYQQILGQGPKLLIQFQNNGVVDDSQLPKDRFSAERLKGVDSTLKIQPAKLEDSAVYLCASSGLAKNIQYFGAGTRLSVL.

The V call is TRBV14, the J call TRBJ1-6, with 9 bases aligning to TRBD1. V was pared by 4 bases and J by 11 bases, with 9 bases of the junction left unmatched. Germline loops: CDR1 SGHDN, CDR2 FVKESK. The CDR3 extends over 15 amino acids. For the CDR3, the DNA is TGTGCCAGCAGCCGCTGGGGACAGGGACAAGCACCCCTCCACTTT. As protein: CASSRWGQGQAPLHF.

This chain joins TRBV7-8 and TRBJ1-1, with D perhaps matching TRBD1 (6 bases). V shed 5 bases and J shed 5 bases, with 27 bases lying between them. The CDR3 is made up of 18 amino acids. CDR1 and CDR2 from the germline V gene are SGHVS and FQNEAQ. The CDR3 DNA reads TGTGCCAGCAGCCCCCTTGTTTTCGGGGGGCGGGTTGGGACTGAAGCTTTCTTT. This encodes CASSPLVFGGRVGTEAFF.

This chain joins TRBV7-9 and TRBJ1-5; tentatively, D is TRBD1 (5 bases). The CDR3 is made up of 14 amino acids. V was trimmed by 2 bases and J by 10 bases, leaving 15 bases between them. CDR1 and CDR2 from the germline V gene are SEHNR and FQNEAQ (reference sequence). The DNA of the CDR3 is TGTGCCAGCAGCTTAACCGGACAAAATTCCCCCCAGCATTTT. Translated, it gives CASSLTGQNSPQHF.

This clone was observed a few times. The CDR3 protein is CASSFRQGLAAFF. In nucleotides, the CDR3 is TGTGCCAGCAGTTTCCGCCAGGGCTTGGCGGCTTTCTTT. The chain is built from TRBV12-3 or TRBV12-4 and TRBJ1-1; possibly TRBD1 for D (5 bases). The CDR3 loop spans 13 amino acids. Trimming stripped 3 bases from V and 11 bases from J, with 16 bases between.

The rearrangement uses TRBV7-9 and TRBJ2-3; D is undetermined. V was shortened by 2 bases and J by 5 bases, with 11 bases between the two germline ends. The CDR3 covers 14 residues. Germline-derived CDR1 and CDR2 are SEHNR and FQNEAQ (reference sequence). This CDR3 reads CASSLLRGEDTQYF. The CDR3 nucleotides are TGTGCCAGCAGCTTATTACGCGGTGAAGATACGCAGTATTTT.

A word on this clone: One junction end disagrees with the germline gene, perhaps due to a read error. CDR3 nucleotides: TGTGCCAGCAGCTTAGGGGGACAGGGTTTTTTAGGCTTC. Its translation is CASSLGGQGFLGF. This sequence joins TRBV7-9 and TRBJ1-2; 9 bases line up with TRBD1. The germline CDR1 and CDR2 sequences are SEHNR and FQNEAQ (reference sequence). This CDR3 region has 13 residues. The full variable domain, in which reference TRBV7-9 and TRBJ1-2 provide the parts outside the CDR3, is DTGVSQNPRHKITKRGQNVTFRCDPISEHNRLYWYRQTLGQGPEFLTYFQNEAQLEKSRLLSDRFSAERPKGSFSTLEIQRTEQGDSAMYLCASSLGGQGFLGFGSGTRLTVV.

The V gene is TRBV24-1, the J gene TRBJ2-5; D is possibly TRBD2 (6 bases). The V gene's germline CDR1 is KGHDR and CDR2 SFDVKD. The CDR3 is made up of 16 amino acids. V lost 3 bases and J lost 4, with 17 bases in between. CDR3 sequence reads: CATSDPGRGSGETQYF. The CDR3 region has the DNA TGTGCCACCAGTGATCCTGGGCGGGGTTCTGGAGAGACCCAGTACTTC.

The chain combines TRBV5-1 with TRBJ1-4; D call uncertain. V lost 5 bases and J lost 0, with 8 bases in between. Germline-derived CDR1 and CDR2 are SGHRS and YFSETQ. The CDR3 is 14 residues long. The CDR3 reads CASRQHATNEKLFF. CDR3 in DNA: TGCGCCAGCAGGCAACACGCAACTAATGAAAAACTGTTTTTT.

The chain has TRBV2 and TRBJ2-2; 9 bases map to TRBD1. Unmatched junction bases numbered 15, after V lost 11 bases and J lost 5 bases. This CDR3 spans 16 amino acids. Germline V lookup: CDR1 SNHLY, CDR2 FYNNEI. CDR3 region: CAFSNPGQGETGELFF. The CDR3, as DNA: TGTGCCTTCTCGAATCCGGGACAGGGAGAAACCGGGGAGCTGTTTTTT.

The CDR3 reads CASSLDRYEQYF. The CDR3 DNA is TGCGCCAGCAGCTTGGATCGCTACGAGCAGTACTTC. V is TRBV5-1 and J is TRBJ2-7; the D is unclear. This CDR3 comprises 12 residues. V lost 0 bases to trimming and J lost 3 bases, with 4 bases between them. Germline V lookup: CDR1 SGHRS, CDR2 YFSETQ.

The chain uses TRBV28 and TRBJ1-1; a weak D match, TRBD1 (5 bases). V lost 7 bases and J lost 5, with 20 bases in between. Germline V gives CDR1 MDHEN, CDR2 SYDVKM. The CDR3 runs 15 residues. The CDR3 spells CASTGEGFLRTEAFF. The CDR3 coding sequence is TGTGCCAGCACGGGGGAAGGGTTTCTAAGGACTGAAGCTTTCTTT.